This T cell receptor beta chain originates from a study of blood T cell repertoires in COVID-19. Study-wide background: Researchers got acute and convalescent COVID-19 samples from the United States, Italy and Spain.

Authors' methods: Amplified reference gene primers provided the basis for estimating nucleated cell counts. Clones were read by immunoSEQ multiplex PCR, and TCRdb kept only the in-frame ones, dropping some. V, J and clone size were drawn from that table, and D and trimming were deduced from the DNA. The sample has approximately 150,000 clones, 75% to 85% seen once; the top ten hold 4.2%. The germline V and J ends were trimmed by 1 base and 0 bases, with 11 bases remaining between them. CDR1 LNHNV and CDR2 YYDKDF come from the germline V gene (reference sequence). The CDR3 is made up of 16 amino acids.

This chain connects TRBV15 to TRBJ2-3; the D gene is possibly TRBD2 (5 bases). The clonotype was recovered from a man aged 60-69 years with acute or convalescent COVID-19. What was sequenced was peripheral blood. CDR3 bases: TGTGCCACCAGCAGAGCGGGAACCCCTAGCACAGATACGCAGTATTTT. Protein product: CATSRAGTPSTDTQYF.